A single sample gave rise to the 12 T cell receptor beta chains below, sequenced in a study of early T cells in non-severe SARS-CoV-2 infection. A single record per CDR3 protein comes from TCRdb applying MiXCR to the 5' RACE reads. The sample includes about 50,000 distinct CDR3 sequences, roughly 10% of them seen just once. The sequenced sample was whole blood, obtained at baseline. The receptors originated from an adult who was a healthcare worker with PCR-confirmed SARS-CoV-2 infection or an uninfected control (not recorded which).

In its sample, this clonotype was seen a few times. The chain links TRBV4-3 to TRBJ2-3; TRBD2 matches at 10 bases. Per germline, CDR1 LGHNA and CDR2 YSLEER. Trimming took 0 bases from V and 5 from J; bases not matched to a gene: 11. The CDR3 length is 18 residues. Here the CDR3 reads CASSQDPAGGFAEDTQYF. The DNA of the CDR3 is TGCGCCAGCAGCCAAGACCCAGCGGGGGGGTTTGCGGAAGATACGCAGTATTTT.

This clonotype was seen repeatedly, ten times or more. This chain connects TRBV7-9 to TRBJ2-1; D gene unclear. Germline V gives CDR1 SEHNR, CDR2 FQNEAQ (reference sequence). This CDR3 has 15 amino acids. Trimming stripped 0 bases from V and 2 bases from J, with 8 bases between. CDR3 loop: CASSLAGNPYNEQFF. In DNA form, the CDR3 reads TGTGCCAGCAGCTTAGCAGGGAATCCCTACAATGAGCAGTTCTTC.

This clonotype was counted a few times. The V gene is TRBV6-2 or TRBV6-3, the J gene TRBJ2-7; 9 positions agree with TRBD1. The CDR3 runs to 15 residues. Germline V gives CDR1 MNHEY, CDR2 SVGEGT. The V gene end was trimmed by 0 bases and the J gene end by 2 bases; junction bases not matched to a gene: 2. The CDR3 nucleotides are TGTGCCAGCAGTTACTCTTGGACAGGGGCCTACGAGCAGTACTTC. As protein: CASSYSWTGAYEQYF.

This clonotype has at least ten counts. V gene TRBV7-8 combines with J gene TRBJ1-2; D is possibly TRBD1 (6 bases). The V end lost 0 bases, the J end lost 2 bases, and 19 bases lay between the germline ends. CDR3 length: 18 residues. CDR1 is SGHVS and CDR2 is FQNEAQ in the germline V gene. CDR3 DNA sequence: TGTGCCAGCAGCTTAGCTCCCTGGACAGTTTCCGCCAACTATGGCTACACCTTC. As protein: CASSLAPWTVSANYGYTF.

This clonotype turned up a few times. The V call is TRBV12-2, the J call TRBJ1-5. TRBV12-2 is recorded as a pseudogene. The CDR3 is 16 amino acids. CDR3 protein: CASRFGAGGANQPQHF. The CDR3 coding sequence is TGTGCAAGTCGCTTTGGGGCGGGAGGGGCGAACCAGCCCCAGCATTTT.

The chain has TRBV5-1 and TRBJ2-1; 7 nucleotides agree with TRBD1. Germline trimming cut 4 bases from V and 4 bases from J; bases unmatched to any gene: 8. CDR1 SGHRS and CDR2 YFSETQ come from the germline V gene. This CDR3 is built from 15 residues. This CDR3 is CASSPPTGNYNEQFF. In nucleotides, the CDR3 is TGCGCCAGCAGCCCACCGACAGGGAATTACAATGAGCAGTTCTTC.

This clonotype has more than one count but fewer than ten. This rearrangement joins TRBV9 to TRBJ1-2; D is uncertain. The germline gives CDR1 SGDLS, CDR2 YYNGEE. The CDR3 has 11 amino acids. Deletions cut 7 bases from V and 1 base from J, with 5 bases between. This CDR3 is CASEVNYGYTF. The CDR3 DNA reads TGTGCCAGCGAAGTTAACTATGGCTACACCTTC.

This chain uses TRBV7-9 with TRBJ2-3, with 9 nucleotides matching TRBD2. Per the germline V gene, CDR1 is SEHNR and CDR2 is FQNEAQ (reference sequence). The CDR3 sequence is 14 residues long. V was clipped by 4 bases and J by 3 bases; unmatched bases: 2. CDR3 bases: TGTGCCAGCAGCTGGAGCGGGGGGACAGATACGCAGTATTTT. It encodes CASSWSGGTDTQYF. Full variable domain (outside the CDR3, taken from reference TRBV7-9 and TRBJ2-3): DTGVSQNPRHKITKRGQNVTFRCDPISEHNRLYWYRQTLGQGPEFLTYFQNEAQLEKSRLLSDRFSAERPKGSFSTLEIQRTEQGDSAMYLCASSWSGGTDTQYFGPGTRLTVL.

In its sample, this clonotype was seen a few times. The chain employs TRBV12-3 or TRBV12-4 and TRBJ1-2; D gene ambiguous. The CDR3 is 16 residues long. The V gene lost 4 bases and the J gene lost 5 bases, with 20 bases spanning the gap. CDR3 sequence reads: CASSSYQSGRIYGYTF. The DNA for the CDR3 is TGTGCCAGCAGTTCTTATCAGTCGGGCAGGATTTATGGCTACACCTTC.

The chain couples TRBV7-6 to TRBJ2-7; TRBD2 matches 7 bases. The CDR3 totals 13 residues. J lost 2 bases, V lost 4 bases, and 2 bases had no gene match. Germline CDR1 reads SGHVS; CDR2 reads FNYEAQ. CDR3 amino acids: CASSSGLAYEQYF. CDR3 DNA sequence: TGTGCCAGCAGCTCCGGACTAGCCTACGAGCAGTACTTC.

Many counts were recorded for this clonotype. The rearrangement joins TRBV7-2 to TRBJ2-5; TRBD2 matches at 12 bases. The germline V gene encodes CDR1 SGHTA and CDR2 FQGNSA. This CDR3 contains 18 residues. The V segment lost 4 bases and the J segment 5 bases; nucleotides outside the gene matches: 14. CDR3 DNA: TGTGCCAGCAGCTGGACACGACTAGCGGGGGCCGAGGGGGAGACCCAGTACTTC. Translation: CASSWTRLAGAEGETQYF.

This clonotype was counted at least ten times. The chain uses TRBV11-2 and TRBJ2-7; possible D gene TRBD1, 6 bases. The CDR3 sequence is 14 residues long. V lost 5 bases and J lost 3, with 14 bases in between. Germline V gene lookup returns CDR1 SGHAT and CDR2 FQNNGV. CDR3 region: CASSRRTENYEQYF. The CDR3 DNA reads TGTGCCAGCAGCAGAAGGACAGAAAACTACGAGCAGTACTTC. The full variable domain, with the rest looked up from reference TRBV11-2 and TRBJ2-7, is EAGVAQSPRYKIIEKRQSVAFWCNPISGHATLYWYQQILGQGPKLLIQFQNNGVVDDSQLPKDRFSAERLKGVDSTLKIQPAKLEDSAVYLCASSRRTENYEQYFGPGTRLTVT.